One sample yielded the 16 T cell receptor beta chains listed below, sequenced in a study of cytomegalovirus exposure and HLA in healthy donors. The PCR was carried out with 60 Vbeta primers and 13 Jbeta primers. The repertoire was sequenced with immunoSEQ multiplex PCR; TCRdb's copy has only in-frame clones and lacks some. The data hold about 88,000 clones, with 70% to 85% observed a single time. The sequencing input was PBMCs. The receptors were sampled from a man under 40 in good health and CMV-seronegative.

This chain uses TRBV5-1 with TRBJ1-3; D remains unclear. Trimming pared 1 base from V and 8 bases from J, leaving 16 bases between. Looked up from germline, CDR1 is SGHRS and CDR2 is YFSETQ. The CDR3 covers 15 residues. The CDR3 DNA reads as TGCGCCAGCAGCTTGAGACTTCTAGGTCGAGACACCATATATTTT. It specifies CASSLRLLGRDTIYF.

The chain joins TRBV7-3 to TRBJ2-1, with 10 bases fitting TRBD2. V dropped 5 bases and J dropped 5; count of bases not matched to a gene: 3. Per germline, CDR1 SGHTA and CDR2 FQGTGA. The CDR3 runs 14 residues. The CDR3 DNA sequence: TGTGCCAGCAGCCCTACTAGCGGGAACAATGAGCAGTTCTTC. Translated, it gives CASSPTSGNNEQFF.

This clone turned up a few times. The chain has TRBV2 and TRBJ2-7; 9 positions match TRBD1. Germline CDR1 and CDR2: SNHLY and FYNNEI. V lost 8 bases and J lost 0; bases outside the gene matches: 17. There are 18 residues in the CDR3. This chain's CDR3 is CASRGTPKQGANSYEQYF. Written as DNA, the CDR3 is TGTGCCAGCCGGGGGACCCCCAAACAGGGGGCTAACTCCTACGAGCAGTACTTC.

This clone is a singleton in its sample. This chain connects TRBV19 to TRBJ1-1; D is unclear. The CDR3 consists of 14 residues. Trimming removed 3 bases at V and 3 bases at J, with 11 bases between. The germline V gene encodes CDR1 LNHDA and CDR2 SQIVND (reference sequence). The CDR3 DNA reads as TGTGCCAGTAGTATCCGTGCAGGATACACTGAAGCTTTCTTT. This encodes CASSIRAGYTEAFF.

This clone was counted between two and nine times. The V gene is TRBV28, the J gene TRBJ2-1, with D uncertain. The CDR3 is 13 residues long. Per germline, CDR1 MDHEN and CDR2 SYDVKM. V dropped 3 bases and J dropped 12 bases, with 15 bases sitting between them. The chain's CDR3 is CASSLGVESGQFF. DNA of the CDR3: TGTGCCAGCAGTTTGGGTGTTGAATCGGGGCAGTTCTTC.

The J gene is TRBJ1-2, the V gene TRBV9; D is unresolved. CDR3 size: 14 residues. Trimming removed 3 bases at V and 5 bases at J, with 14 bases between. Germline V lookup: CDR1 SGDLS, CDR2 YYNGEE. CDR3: CASSGAGSFYGYTF. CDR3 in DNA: TGTGCCAGCAGCGGCGCAGGCAGTTTTTATGGCTACACCTTC. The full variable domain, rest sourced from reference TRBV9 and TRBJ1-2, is DSGVTQTPKHLITATGQRVTLRCSPRSGDLSVYWYQQSLDQGLQFLIQYYNGEERAKGNILERFSAQQFPDLHSELNLSSLELGDSALYFCASSGAGSFYGYTFGSGTRLTVV.

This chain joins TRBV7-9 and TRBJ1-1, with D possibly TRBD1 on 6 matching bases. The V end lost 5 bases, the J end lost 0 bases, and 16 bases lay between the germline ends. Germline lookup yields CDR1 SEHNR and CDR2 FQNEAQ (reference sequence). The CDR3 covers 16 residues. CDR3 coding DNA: TGTGCCAGCAGCCCTACCAGACAGGCTATGAACACTGAAGCTTTCTTT. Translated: CASSPTRQAMNTEAFF.

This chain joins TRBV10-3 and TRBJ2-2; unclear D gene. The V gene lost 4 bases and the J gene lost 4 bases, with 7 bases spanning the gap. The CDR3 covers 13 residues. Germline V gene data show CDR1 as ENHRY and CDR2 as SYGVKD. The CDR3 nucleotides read TGTGCCATCAGTGTAGAACCCACCGGGGAGCTGTTTTTT. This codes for CAISVEPTGELFF.

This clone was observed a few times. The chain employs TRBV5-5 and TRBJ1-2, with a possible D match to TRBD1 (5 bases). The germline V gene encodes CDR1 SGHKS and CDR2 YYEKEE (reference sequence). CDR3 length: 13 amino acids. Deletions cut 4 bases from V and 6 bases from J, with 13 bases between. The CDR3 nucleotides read TGTGCCAGCAGCGATAGACAGACGCATGGCTACACCTTC. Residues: CASSDRQTHGYTF.

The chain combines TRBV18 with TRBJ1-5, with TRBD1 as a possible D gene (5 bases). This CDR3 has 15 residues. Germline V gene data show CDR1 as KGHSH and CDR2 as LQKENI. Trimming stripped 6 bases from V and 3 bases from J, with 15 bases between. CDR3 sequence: CASSQIQDNNQPQHF. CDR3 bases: TGTGCCAGCTCGCAGATTCAGGACAACAATCAGCCCCAGCATTTT. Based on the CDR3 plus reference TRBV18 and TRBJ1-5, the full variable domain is NAGVMQNPRHLVRRRGQEARLRCSPMKGHSHVYWYRQLPEEGLKFMVYLQKENIIDESGMPKERFSAEFPKEGPSILRIQQVVRGDSAAYFCASSQIQDNNQPQHFGDGTRLSIL.

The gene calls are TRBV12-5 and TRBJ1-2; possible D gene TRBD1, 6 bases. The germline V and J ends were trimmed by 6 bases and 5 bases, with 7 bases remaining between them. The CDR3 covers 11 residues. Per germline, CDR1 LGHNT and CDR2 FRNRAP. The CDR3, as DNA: TGTGCTAGTGGGCAGGGGTATGGCTACACCTTC. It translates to CASGQGYGYTF. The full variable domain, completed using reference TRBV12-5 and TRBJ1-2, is DARVTQTPRHKVTEMGQEVTMRCQPILGHNTVFWYRQTMMQGLELLAYFRNRAPLDDSGMPKDRFSAEMPDATLATLKIQPSEPRDSAVYFCASGQGYGYTFGSGTRLTVV.

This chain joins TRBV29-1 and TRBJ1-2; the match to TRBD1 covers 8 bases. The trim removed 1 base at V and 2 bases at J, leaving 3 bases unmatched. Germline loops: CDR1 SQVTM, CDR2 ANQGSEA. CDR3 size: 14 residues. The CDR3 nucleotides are TGCAGCGTTGAAGCAGGGGGCGAGAACTATGGCTACACCTTC. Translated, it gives CSVEAGGENYGYTF.

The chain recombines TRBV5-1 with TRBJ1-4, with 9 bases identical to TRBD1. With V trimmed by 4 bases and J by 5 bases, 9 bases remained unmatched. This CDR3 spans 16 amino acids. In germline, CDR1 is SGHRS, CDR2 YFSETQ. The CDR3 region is CASSPYRDRGNEKLFF. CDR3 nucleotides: TGCGCCAGCAGCCCCTATCGAGACAGGGGGAATGAAAAACTGTTTTTT.

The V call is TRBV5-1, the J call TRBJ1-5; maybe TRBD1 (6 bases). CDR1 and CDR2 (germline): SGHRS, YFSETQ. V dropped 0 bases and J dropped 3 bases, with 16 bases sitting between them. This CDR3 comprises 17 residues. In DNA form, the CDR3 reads TGCGCCAGCAGCTTGGGACCGCTTAAGGGGGACAATCAGCCCCAGCATTTT. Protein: CASSLGPLKGDNQPQHF.

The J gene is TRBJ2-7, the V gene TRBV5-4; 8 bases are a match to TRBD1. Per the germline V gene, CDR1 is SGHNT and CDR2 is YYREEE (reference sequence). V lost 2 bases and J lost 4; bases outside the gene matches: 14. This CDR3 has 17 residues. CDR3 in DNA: TGTGCCAGCAGCTTAGAGCTTCGGACAGGGAATAGGTACGAGCAGTACTTC. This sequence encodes CASSLELRTGNRYEQYF.

CDR3 sequence: CASTLEEASYGYTF. The CDR3 DNA is TGTGCCAGCACTTTAGAGGAGGCCAGCTATGGCTACACCTTC. This rearrangement joins TRBV2 to TRBJ1-2; no clear D. The CDR3 sequence is 14 residues long. Trimming took 7 bases from V and 4 from J, leaving 16 bases between them. Germline-derived CDR1 and CDR2 are SNHLY and FYNNEI.